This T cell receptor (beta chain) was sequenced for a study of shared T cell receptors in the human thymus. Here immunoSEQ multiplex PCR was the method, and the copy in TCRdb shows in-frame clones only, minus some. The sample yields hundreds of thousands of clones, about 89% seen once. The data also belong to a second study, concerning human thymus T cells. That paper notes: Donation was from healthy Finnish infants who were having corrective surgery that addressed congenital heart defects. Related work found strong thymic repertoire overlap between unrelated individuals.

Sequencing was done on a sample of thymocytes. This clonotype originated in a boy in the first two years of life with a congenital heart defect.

The CDR3 coding sequence is TGTGCCAGTAGTTTCCCCGCTCAGGGGGAGAGACAGCCCCAGCATTTT. Protein sequence: CASSFPAQGERQPQHF. The chain recombines TRBV19 with TRBJ1-5; TRBD1 matches 7 bases. After removal of 5 bases from V and 7 bases from J, the junction contained 14 bases not matched to a gene. The CDR3 runs to 16 residues. In germline, CDR1 is LNHDA, CDR2 SQIVND (reference sequence). Full variable domain (rest looked up from reference TRBV19 and TRBJ1-5): DGGITQSPKYLFRKEGQNVTLSCEQNLNHDAMYWYRQDPGQGLRLIYYSQIVNDFQKGDIAEGYSVSREKKESFPLTVTSAQKNPTAFYLCASSFPAQGERQPQHFGDGTRLSIL.